A single TCR beta chain is shown here with its context. Repertoires were generated with immunoSEQ multiplex PCR, while TCRdb's copy carries only in-frame clones and drops some. The data show approximately 30,000 clones, with around 87% seen just once and roughly 44% held by the top ten. The entry originates in a study of blood T cell repertoires in COVID-19. V gave up 0 bases and J gave up 3 bases, with 10 bases separating them. The germline V gene encodes CDR1 SGHDN and CDR2 FVKESK. The CDR3 length is 15 residues. The sequenced sample consisted of peripheral blood. The sequence derives from a human donor in a cohort sampled during active COVID-19. V is TRBV14 and J is TRBJ2-3, with D unresolved. In nucleotides, the CDR3 is TGTGCCAGCAGCCAAGATCGTGGTAGTACAGATACGCAGTATTTT. Translation gives CASSQDRGSTDTQYF.